This T cell receptor beta chain was recovered during a study of T cells in Graves' hyperthyroidism and ophthalmopathy. This clonotype was detected only once. CDR1 LGHDT and CDR2 YNNKEL come from the germline V gene (reference sequence). The V gene end was trimmed by 0 bases and the J gene end by 10 bases; junction bases not matched to a gene: 8. CDR3 length: 15 residues. The TCR beta CDR3 regions underwent amplification using RNA transcripts as the source. First-round RT-PCR with HTBI primers amplified the TCR CDR3 region. Each CDR3 protein gets one entry after TCRdb re-called the multiplex PCR reads with MiXCR. The data show 250,000 to 350,000 distinct CDR3 sequences, 16% seen once.

Material for sequencing was blood. This receptor was obtained from a man aged 25 to 40 with Graves' hyperthyroidism. V gene TRBV3-1 combines with J gene TRBJ2-1; 8 positions match TRBD2. The CDR3 sequence: CASSQDGRASGEQFF. The DNA for the CDR3 is TGTGCCAGCAGCCAAGACGGGAGGGCCTCGGGCGAGCAGTTCTTC.